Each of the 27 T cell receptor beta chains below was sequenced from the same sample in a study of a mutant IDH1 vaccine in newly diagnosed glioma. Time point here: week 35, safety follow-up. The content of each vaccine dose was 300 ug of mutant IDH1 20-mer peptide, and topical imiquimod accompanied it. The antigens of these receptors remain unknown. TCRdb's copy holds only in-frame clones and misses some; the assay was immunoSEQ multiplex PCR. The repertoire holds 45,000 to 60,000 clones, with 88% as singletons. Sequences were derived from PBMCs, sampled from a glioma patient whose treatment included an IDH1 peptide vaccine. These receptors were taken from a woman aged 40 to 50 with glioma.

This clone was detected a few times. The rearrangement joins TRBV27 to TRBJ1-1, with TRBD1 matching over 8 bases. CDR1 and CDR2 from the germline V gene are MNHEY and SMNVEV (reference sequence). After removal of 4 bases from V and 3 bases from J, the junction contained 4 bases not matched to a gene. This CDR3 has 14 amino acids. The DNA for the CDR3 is TGTGCCAGCAGTTCCGACAGGGGATACACTGAAGCTTTCTTT. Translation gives CASSSDRGYTEAFF.

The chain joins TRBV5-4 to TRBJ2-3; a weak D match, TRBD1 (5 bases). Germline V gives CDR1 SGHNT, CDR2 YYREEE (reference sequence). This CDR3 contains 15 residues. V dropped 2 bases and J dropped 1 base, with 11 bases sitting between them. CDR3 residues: CASSFQGGGTDTQYF. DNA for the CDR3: TGTGCCAGCAGCTTTCAGGGTGGCGGCACAGATACGCAGTATTTT.

The chain's CDR3 is CATSSLRDRGTYEQYF. The DNA for the CDR3 is TGTGCCACCAGCAGCCTCCGGGACAGGGGTACCTACGAGCAGTACTTC. The J gene is TRBJ2-7, the V gene TRBV15, with 10 bases identical to TRBD1. Germline loops: CDR1 LNHNV, CDR2 YYDKDF (reference sequence). The CDR3 is 16 amino acids. V lost 3 bases and J lost 2; bases outside the gene matches: 7.

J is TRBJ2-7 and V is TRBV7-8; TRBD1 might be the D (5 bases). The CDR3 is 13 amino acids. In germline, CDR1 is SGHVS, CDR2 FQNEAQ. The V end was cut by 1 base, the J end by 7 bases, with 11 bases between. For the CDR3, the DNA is TGTGCCAGCAGCTTAGAGCAGGGTTGGGAGCAGTACTTC. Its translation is CASSLEQGWEQYF. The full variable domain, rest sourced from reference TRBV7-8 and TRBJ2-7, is GAGVSQSPRYKVAKRGQDVALRCDPISGHVSLFWYQQALGQGPEFLTYFQNEAQLDKSGLPSDRFFAERPEGSVSTLKIQRTQQEDSAVYLCASSLEQGWEQYFGPGTRLTVT.

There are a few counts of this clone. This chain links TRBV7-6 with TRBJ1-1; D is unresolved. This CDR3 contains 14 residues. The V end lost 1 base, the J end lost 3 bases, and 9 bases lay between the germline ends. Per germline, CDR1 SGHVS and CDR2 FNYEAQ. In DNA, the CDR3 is TGTGCCAGCAGCTTAGGACTGGGCTACACTGAAGCTTTCTTT. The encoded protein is CASSLGLGYTEAFF.

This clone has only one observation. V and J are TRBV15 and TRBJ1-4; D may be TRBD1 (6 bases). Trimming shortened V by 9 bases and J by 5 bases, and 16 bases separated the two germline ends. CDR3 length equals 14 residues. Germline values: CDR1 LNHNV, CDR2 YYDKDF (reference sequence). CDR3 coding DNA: TGTGCCACTGGAACCGGGACATCGAATGAAAAACTGTTTTTT. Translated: CATGTGTSNEKLFF.

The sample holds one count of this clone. For the CDR3, the DNA is TGTGCCAGCAGCCCTAGGGGAGCGGGACGAACCTACGAGCAGTACTTC. Amino acid sequence: CASSPRGAGRTYEQYF. The genes are TRBV9 and TRBJ2-7; 7 nucleotides agree with TRBD2. The germline V gene has CDR1 SGDLS and CDR2 YYNGEE. The CDR3 length is 16 residues. The ends lost 4 bases at V and 2 bases at J; junction bases unmatched: 12.

The CDR3 region is CASSLNDRNQPQHF. The CDR3 DNA sequence: TGTGCCAGCTCCCTTAACGACAGGAATCAGCCCCAGCATTTT. The rearrangement links TRBV18 to TRBJ1-5; perhaps TRBD1 as D (6 bases). Between the trimmed V and J ends, which lost 6 bases and 4 bases, there was a span of 13 bases. The CDR3 length is 14 residues. CDR1 and CDR2 from the germline V gene are KGHSH and LQKENI.

CDR3 region: CASSGLAAPWNNEQFF. CDR3 bases: TGTGCCAGCAGCGGACTAGCGGCCCCTTGGAACAATGAGCAGTTCTTC. This chain joins TRBV25-1 and TRBJ2-1, with 10 bases aligning to TRBD2. Germline CDR1 and CDR2: MGHDK and SYGVNS. V gave up 6 bases and J gave up 5 bases; unmatched junction bases: 10. The CDR3 is 16 residues long.

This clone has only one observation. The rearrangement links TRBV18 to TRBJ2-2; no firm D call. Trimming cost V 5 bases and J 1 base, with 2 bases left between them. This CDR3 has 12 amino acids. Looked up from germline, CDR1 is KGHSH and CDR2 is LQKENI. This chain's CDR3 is CASSLNTGELFF. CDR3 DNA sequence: TGTGCCAGCTCATTGAACACCGGGGAGCTGTTTTTT.

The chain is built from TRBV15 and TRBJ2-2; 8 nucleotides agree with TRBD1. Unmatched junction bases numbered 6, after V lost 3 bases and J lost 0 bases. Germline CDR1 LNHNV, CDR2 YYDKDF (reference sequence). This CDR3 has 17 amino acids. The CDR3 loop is CATSRKLGQANTGELFF. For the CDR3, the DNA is TGTGCCACCAGCAGGAAATTGGGACAGGCGAACACCGGGGAGCTGTTTTTT.

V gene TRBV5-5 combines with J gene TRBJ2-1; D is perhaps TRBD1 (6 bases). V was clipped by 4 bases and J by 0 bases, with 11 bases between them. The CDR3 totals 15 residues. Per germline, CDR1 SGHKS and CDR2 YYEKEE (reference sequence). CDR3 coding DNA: TGTGCCAGCAGCCTAACAGGGAGCTCCTACAATGAGCAGTTCTTC. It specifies CASSLTGSSYNEQFF. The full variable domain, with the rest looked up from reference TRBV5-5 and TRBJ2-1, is DAGVTQSPTHLIKTRGQQVTLRCSPISGHKSVSWYQQVLGQGPQFIFQYYEKEERGRGNFPDRFSARQFPNYSSELNVNALLLGDSALYLCASSLTGSSYNEQFFGPGTRLTVL.

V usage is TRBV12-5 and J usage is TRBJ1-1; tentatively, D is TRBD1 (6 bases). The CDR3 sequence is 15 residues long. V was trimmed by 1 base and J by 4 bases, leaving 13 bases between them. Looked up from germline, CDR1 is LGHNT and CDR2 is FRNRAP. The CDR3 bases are TGTGCTAGTGGTTTGGCCCGGGGGGCTGGCACTGAAGCTTTCTTT. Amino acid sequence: CASGLARGAGTEAFF.

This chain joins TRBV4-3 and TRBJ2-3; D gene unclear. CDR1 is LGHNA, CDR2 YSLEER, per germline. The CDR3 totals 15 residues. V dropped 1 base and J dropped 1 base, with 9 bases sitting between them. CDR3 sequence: CASSQGFDRTDTQYF. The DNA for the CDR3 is TGCGCCAGCAGCCAAGGTTTCGACCGCACAGATACGCAGTATTTT.

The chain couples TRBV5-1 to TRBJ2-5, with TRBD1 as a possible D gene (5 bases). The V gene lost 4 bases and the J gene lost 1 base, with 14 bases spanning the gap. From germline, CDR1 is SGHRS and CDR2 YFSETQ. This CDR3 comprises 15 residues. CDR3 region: CASSHTGISQETQYF. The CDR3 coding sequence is TGCGCCAGCAGCCATACAGGTATCTCCCAAGAGACCCAGTACTTC.

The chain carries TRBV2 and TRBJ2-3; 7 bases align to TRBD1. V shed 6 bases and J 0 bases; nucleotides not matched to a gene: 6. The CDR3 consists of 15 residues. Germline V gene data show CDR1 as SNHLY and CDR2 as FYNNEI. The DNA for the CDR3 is TGTGCCAGCAGGAAGGGGGCCCCCAGCACAGATACGCAGTATTTT. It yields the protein CASRKGAPSTDTQYF. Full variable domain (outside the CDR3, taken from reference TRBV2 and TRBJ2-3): EPEVTQTPSHQVTQMGQEVILRCVPISNHLYFYWYRQILGQKVEFLVSFYNNEISEKSEIFDDQFSVERPDGSNFTLKIRSTKLEDSAMYFCASRKGAPSTDTQYFGPGTRLTVL.

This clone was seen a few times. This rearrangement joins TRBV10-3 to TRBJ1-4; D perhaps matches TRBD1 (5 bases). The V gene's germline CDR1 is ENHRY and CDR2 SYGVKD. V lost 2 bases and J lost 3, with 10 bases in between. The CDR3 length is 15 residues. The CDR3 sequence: CAISEGAGPNEKLFF. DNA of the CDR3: TGTGCCATCAGTGAGGGGGCAGGTCCTAATGAAAAACTGTTTTTT.

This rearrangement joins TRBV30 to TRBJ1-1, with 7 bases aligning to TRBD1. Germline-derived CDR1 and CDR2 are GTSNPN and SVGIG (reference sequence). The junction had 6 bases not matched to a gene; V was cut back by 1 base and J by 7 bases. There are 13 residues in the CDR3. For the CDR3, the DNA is TGTGCCTGGAGTGCTACAGGGGATTATGAAGCTTTCTTT. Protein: CAWSATGDYEAFF.

The CDR3 DNA reads as TGTGCCAGCAGTTTTGGGGACAGGCACAACACTGAAGCTTTCTTT. Its translation: CASSFGDRHNTEAFF. V usage is TRBV28 and J usage is TRBJ1-1; 8 nucleotides align to TRBD1. The CDR3 consists of 15 residues. Germline CDR1 reads MDHEN; CDR2 reads SYDVKM. Losses at the gene ends were 3 bases for V and 2 bases for J; bases not matched to a gene: 5.

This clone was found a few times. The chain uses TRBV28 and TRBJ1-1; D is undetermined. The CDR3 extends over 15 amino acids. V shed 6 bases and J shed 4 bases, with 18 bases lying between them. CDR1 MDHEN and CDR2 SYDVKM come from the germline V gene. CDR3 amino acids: CASSLARPQSTEAFF. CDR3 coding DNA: TGTGCCAGCAGCCTAGCCAGACCCCAAAGCACTGAAGCTTTCTTT.

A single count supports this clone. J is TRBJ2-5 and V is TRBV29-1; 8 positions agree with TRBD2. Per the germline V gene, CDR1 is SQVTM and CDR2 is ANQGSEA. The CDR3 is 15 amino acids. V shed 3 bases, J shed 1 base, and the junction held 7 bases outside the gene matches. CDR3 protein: CSVERGAPSQETQYF. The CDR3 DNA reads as TGCAGCGTTGAGCGGGGGGCTCCATCCCAAGAGACCCAGTACTTC.

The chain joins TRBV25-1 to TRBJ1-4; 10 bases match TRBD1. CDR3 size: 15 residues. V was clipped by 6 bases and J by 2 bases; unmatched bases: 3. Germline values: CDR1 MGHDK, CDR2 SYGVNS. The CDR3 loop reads CASRDRGGTNEKLFF. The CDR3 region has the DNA TGTGCCAGCAGGGACAGGGGGGGTACTAATGAAAAACTGTTTTTT.

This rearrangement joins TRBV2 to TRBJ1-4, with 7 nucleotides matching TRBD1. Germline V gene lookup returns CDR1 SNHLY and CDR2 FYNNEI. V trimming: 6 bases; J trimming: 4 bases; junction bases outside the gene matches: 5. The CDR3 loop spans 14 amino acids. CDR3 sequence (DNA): TGTGCCAGCAGGGCACGGGACAGTAATGAAAAACTGTTTTTT. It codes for CASRARDSNEKLFF.

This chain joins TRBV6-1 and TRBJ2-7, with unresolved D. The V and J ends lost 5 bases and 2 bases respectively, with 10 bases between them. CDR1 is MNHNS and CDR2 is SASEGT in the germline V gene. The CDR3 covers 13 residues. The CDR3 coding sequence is TGTGCCAGCAGTCGCGATCCAGCCTACGAGCAGTACTTC. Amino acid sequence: CASSRDPAYEQYF.

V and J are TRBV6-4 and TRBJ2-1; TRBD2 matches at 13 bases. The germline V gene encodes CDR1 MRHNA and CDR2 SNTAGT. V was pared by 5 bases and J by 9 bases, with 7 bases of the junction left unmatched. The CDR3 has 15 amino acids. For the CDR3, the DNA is TGTGCCAGCAGTCTAACTAGCGGGAGGGGCGTTGAGCAGTTCTTC. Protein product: CASSLTSGRGVEQFF.

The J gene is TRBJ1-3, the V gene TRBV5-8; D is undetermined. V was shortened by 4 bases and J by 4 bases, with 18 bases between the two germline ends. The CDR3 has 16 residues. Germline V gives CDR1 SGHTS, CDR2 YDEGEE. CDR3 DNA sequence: TGTGCCAGCAGCCCGTGGTCCGGATCGAACGGAAACACCATATATTTT. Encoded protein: CASSPWSGSNGNTIYF. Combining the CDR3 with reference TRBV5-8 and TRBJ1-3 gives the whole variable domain EAGVTQSPTHLIKTRGQQATLRCSPISGHTSVYWYQQALGLGLQFLLWYDEGEERNRGNFPPRFSGRQFPNYSSELNVNALELEDSALYLCASSPWSGSNGNTIYFGEGSWLTVV.

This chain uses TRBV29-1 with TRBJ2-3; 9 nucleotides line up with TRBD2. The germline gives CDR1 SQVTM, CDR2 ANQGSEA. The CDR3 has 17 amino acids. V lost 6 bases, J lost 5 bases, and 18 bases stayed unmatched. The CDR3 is CSVVLRIRGLAVDTQYF. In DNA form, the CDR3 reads TGCAGCGTCGTGCTTAGAATTAGGGGACTAGCCGTAGATACGCAGTATTTT.